The present T cell receptor beta chain was sequenced within a study of beta chain features in type 1 diabetes (dated 2018 in TCRdb). In the study overall: No differences in mean age, gender distribution, total cell number or subset yield were found between patients and healthy donors. The study compared TCRB repertoires of sorted circulating CD4+ T cell subsets between recently diagnosed type 1 diabetes patients and matched healthy donors. A total of some 100,000,000 sorted cells were examined across all samples, and the number of cells per subset was strongly correlated with RNA yield. Naive and central memory subsets were obtained from all 30 or so donors, but regulatory and stem cell-like memory subsets were isolated from only 8 patients and about eight healthy donors.

With respect to this clone: What antigen it recognizes has not been identified. No base quality information exists; no much larger clone differs at one position.

The entire amount of isolated RNA was reverse transcribed using the High Capacity cDNA Reverse Transcription Kit, so the sequenced TCRB transcripts were expressed ones. Deep immunoSEQ sequencing was applied to naive, central memory and regulatory T cell samples, giving an average of around 3.8 million total reads per sample. After sorted cells were lysed in RLT buffer, RNA was extracted with DNase-treated RNeasy Micro or Mini kits, with the choice depending on cell number. Each cell subset was processed on its own to prevent cross-contamination, while patient and healthy donor samples were processed together. TCRB sequences were amplified from cDNA with the immunoSEQ multiplex PCR, producing 87-bp fragments spanning the CDR3 region. Amplicons were sequenced on the Illumina HiSeq platform. The authors' pipeline ran thus. Synthetic template baselines were used to correct PCR bias computationally, reads within Hamming distance 2 were collapsed together, and singletons that could not be merged were discarded. Reads were aligned against IMGT to assign V, D and J genes, CDR3 length and insertions or deletions at six rearrangement sites. Within each subset, clonotype counts were normalized to sorted cell number, and only after that were true diversity and Gini coefficients computed with the tcR R package. The overlap coefficient, calculated on TCRB nucleotide sequences, was used to measure repertoire sharing. Out-of-frame TCRB sequences from naive cells were analyzed to stand in for the pre-selection repertoire. TCRdb took over this immuneACCESS table, retaining in-frame rearrangements with V and J assigned. Such tables are incomplete; in checked studies, under half of the missing clones stem from an unresolved V gene, and the remainder is unexplained. V, J and clone size are those of that table, while D and trimming were read from the DNA. This sample lists 200,000 to 250,000 clones; less than 15% were detected once. The ten largest clones take up around 0.025% of the sample.

Here is what the overall study found, with its caveats: Because cDNA was sequenced instead of genomic DNA, activated cells with high expression could be over-represented, although the groups did not differ in activation or CD3 levels. At VDJ recombination sites, patients with type 1 diabetes made fewer insertions and deleted more nucleotides, a pattern implying thymic rearrangement abnormalities. Naive, central memory and regulatory TCRB repertoires appeared to be more alike among patients than among healthy donors. PCR may preferentially amplify shorter templates, but because patient and control samples were amplified and corrected together, any resulting skew would affect both groups equally. Type 1 diabetes patients showed a moderate but significant shortening of TCRB CDR3 length in all four CD4+ subsets. Because small numbers of individuals were included in the HLA sub-analyses, any influence of HLA type on TCRB rearrangement was left unresolved.

The CDR3, cysteine through phenylalanine, is 17 amino acids long. Left in the record is the CDR3 DNA by itself, 51 bases read in frame from the first base. The germline V gene provides CDR1 SGHRS and CDR2 YFSETQ. Ends trimmed: V by 2 bases, J by 5 bases; bases unmatched to a gene: 12. Each donor gave one peripheral blood draw, averaging about 100 mL, which was collected into heparinised tubes. A BD FACSAria II was used to sort naive, central memory, regulatory and stem cell-like memory CD4+ T cells with a panel that included CD45RO, CCR7, CD25, CD127, CD95 and CD27. Purity was above 95% for every sorted population. PBMCs were separated immediately by Lymphoprep density gradient centrifugation and were stained directly, without being cultured. Samples were stained and sorted in pairs, with one healthy donor and one patient per experiment, so that batch effects were minimized.

Material: naive CD4+ T cells from blood. Interpreted using the paper, the cell subset or site label stands for: true naive CD4+ T cells. The sequence derives from a woman aged 40 to 50 in good health. Rearrangement joined TRBV5-1 to TRBJ1-4; 7 bases in the junction line up with TRBD1. This receptor carries the CDR3 CASSFLNWDSPNEKLFF. The DNA sequence is TGCGCCAGCAGCTTCCTAAACTGGGACAGCCCGAATGAAAAACTGTTTTTT.